These 17 T cell receptor beta chains share one sample of origin, sequenced in a study of breast tumors, draining lymph nodes, adjacent tissues. Using its own MiXCR run on the multiplex PCR reads, TCRdb lists one record per CDR3 protein. The repertoire holds about 150,000 distinct CDR3 sequences, with approximately 20% as singletons. Axillary draining lymph nodes of breast cancer patients supplied the node samples. The sample comprised axillary lymph node tissue. The receptors originated from a female donor with breast cancer. Some clones in this sample may be carry-over from other donors' samples.

The sample holds many counts of this clonotype. This rearrangement joins TRBV2 to TRBJ2-1; the match to TRBD2 covers 13 bases. CDR3 size: 17 residues. In germline, CDR1 is SNHLY, CDR2 FYNNEI. J lost 7 bases, V lost 4 bases, and 10 bases had no gene match. CDR3 nucleotides: TGTGCCAGCAGTGGATGGACTAGCGGGAGTTCAGGTAATGAGCAGTTCTTC. Translated, it gives CASSGWTSGSSGNEQFF.

Only one count was recorded for this clonotype. This may come from a read error, since a much larger clone is one base off. This chain uses TRBV7-8 with TRBJ2-5; no definite D call. V was shortened by 1 base and J by 4 bases, with 7 bases between the two germline ends. CDR1 and CDR2 from the germline V gene are SGHVS and FQNEAQ. CDR3 length equals 13 residues. The chain's CDR3 is CASSLVSGETQYF. CDR3 bases: TGTGCCAGCAGCTTAGTGTCCGGAGAGACCCAGTACTTC.

This sequence joins TRBV29-1 and TRBJ1-1, with D maybe TRBD1 (5 bases). CDR1 SQVTM and CDR2 ANQGSEA come from the germline V gene. The CDR3 extends over 13 amino acids. Trimming pared 4 bases from V and 3 bases from J, leaving 12 bases between. The CDR3 bases are TGCAGCGTTGGGGGGGGGGTGGACACTGAAGCTTTCTTT. Its protein is CSVGGGVDTEAFF.

This clonotype was found many times. V usage is TRBV15 and J usage is TRBJ1-5; the match to TRBD1 covers 7 bases. V was pared by 2 bases and J by 3 bases, with 7 bases of the junction left unmatched. From germline, CDR1 is LNHNV and CDR2 YYDKDF (reference sequence). The CDR3 covers 16 residues. The CDR3 DNA is TGTGCCACCAGCAGAACCAGGGGGGGGGACAATCAGCCCCAGCATTTT. It translates to CATSRTRGGDNQPQHF. The entire variable domain, with the rest obtained from reference TRBV15 and TRBJ1-5, is as follows: DAMVIQNPRYQVTQFGKPVTLSCSQTLNHNVMYWYQQKSSQAPKLLFHYYDKDFNNEADTPDNFQSRRPNTSFCFLDIRSPGLGDTAMYLCATSRTRGGDNQPQHFGDGTRLSIL.

This clonotype was detected a few times. The chain recombines TRBV28 with TRBJ2-2; 12 positions agree with TRBD2. The CDR3 is 18 residues long. Trimming at V came to 5 bases and at J to 7 bases, leaving 14 bases not matched to a gene. CDR1 and CDR2 (germline): MDHEN, SYDVKM. Here the CDR3 DNA reads TGTGCCAGCAGTCGGCCCTCCGGACTAGCGGGAAGAGTCGGGGAGCTGTTTTTT. As protein: CASSRPSGLAGRVGELFF. The variable domain in full, completed from reference TRBV28 and TRBJ2-2, reads DVKVTQSSRYLVKRTGEKVFLECVQDMDHENMFWYRQDPGLGLRLIYFSYDVKMKEKGDIPEGYSVSREKKERFSLILESASTNQTSMYLCASSRPSGLAGRVGELFFGEGSRLTVL.

Ten or more counts support this clonotype. The V and J genes are TRBV30 and TRBJ1-5; a weak D match, TRBD1 (5 bases). Trimming cost V 4 bases and J 2 bases, with 9 bases left between them. Germline V gene lookup returns CDR1 GTSNPN and CDR2 SVGIG (reference sequence). The CDR3 is 13 amino acids. The CDR3 sequence is CAWTPQGNQPQHF. The CDR3, as DNA: TGTGCCTGGACTCCACAGGGCAATCAGCCCCAGCATTTT.

This clonotype appeared many times. The V gene is TRBV14, the J gene TRBJ2-5, with 9 bases matching TRBD1. Germline CDR1 is SGHDN and CDR2 is FVKESK. The CDR3 covers 16 residues. V lost 3 bases and J lost 5; bases outside the gene matches: 10. The CDR3 reads CASSQGQGFWKETQYF. In nucleotides, the CDR3 is TGTGCCAGCAGCCAGGGACAGGGTTTTTGGAAGGAGACCCAGTACTTC. The full variable domain, completed using reference TRBV14 and TRBJ2-5, is EAGVTQFPSHSVIEKGQTVTLRCDPISGHDNLYWYRRVMGKEIKFLLHFVKESKQDESGMPNNRFLAERTGGTYSTLKVQPAELEDSGVYFCASSQGQGFWKETQYFGPGTRLLVL.

This clonotype was detected only a few times. The chain carries TRBV29-1 and TRBJ2-4; possibly TRBD1 for D (7 bases). This CDR3 spans 13 amino acids. V was trimmed by 4 bases and J by 7 bases, leaving 14 bases between them. CDR1 and CDR2 from the germline V gene are SQVTM and ANQGSEA. As DNA, the CDR3 is TGCAGCGTTGTCTGGACAGGAGGGAACATTCAGTACTTC. Protein product: CSVVWTGGNIQYF.

The sample holds many counts of this clonotype. The chain is built from TRBV4-2 and TRBJ2-2; no clear D gene. V was trimmed by 4 bases and J by 8 bases, leaving 8 bases between them. Germline CDR1 reads LGHNA; CDR2 reads YNFKEQ. The CDR3 covers 12 residues. The CDR3 protein is CASSPGRGELFF. Here the CDR3 DNA reads TGTGCCAGCAGCCCTGGCAGGGGGGAGCTGTTTTTT.

As regards this clonotype: This may come from a read error, since a much larger clone is one base off. The chain couples TRBV7-2 to TRBJ1-6, with D perhaps TRBD1 (6 bases). Between the trimmed V and J ends, which lost 1 base and 7 bases, there was a span of 11 bases. Per germline, CDR1 SGHTA and CDR2 FQGNSA. This CDR3 has 15 amino acids. CDR3 bases: TGTGCCAGCAGCTTAGGGGCAGGGGTAAATTCACCCCTCCACTTT. It is translated as CASSLGAGVNSPLHF. Full variable domain (missing parts from reference TRBV7-2 and TRBJ1-6): GAGVSQSPSNKVTEKGKDVELRCDPISGHTALYWYRQSLGQGLEFLIYFQGNSAPDKSGLPSDRFSAERTGGSVSTLTIQRTQQEDSAVYLCASSLGAGVNSPLHFGNGTRLTVT.

The CDR3 protein is CASSQRGRVSDTQYF. CDR3 sequence (DNA): TGTGCCAGCAGCCAGCGAGGAAGGGTGTCAGATACGCAGTATTTT. The rearrangement joins TRBV6-5 to TRBJ2-3; no reliable D call. The germline gives CDR1 MNHEY, CDR2 SVGAGI. The CDR3 totals 15 residues. Trimming pared 6 bases from V and 4 bases from J, leaving 17 bases between.

This clonotype was counted many times. The chain recombines TRBV7-6 with TRBJ2-3, with D unclear. This CDR3 is 14 amino acids long. V was trimmed by 5 bases and J by 4 bases, leaving 13 bases between them. Germline CDR1 and CDR2: SGHVS and FNYEAQ. This CDR3 reads CASSRLILSDTQYF. The CDR3 DNA follows: TGTGCCAGCAGCCGATTAATCCTCTCAGATACGCAGTATTTT. The full variable domain, in which reference TRBV7-6 and TRBJ2-3 provide the parts outside the CDR3, is GAGVSQSPRYKVTKRGQDVALRCDPISGHVSLYWYRQALGQGPEFLTYFNYEAQQDKSGLPNDRFSAERPEGSISTLTIQRTEQRDSAMYRCASSRLILSDTQYFGPGTRLTVL.

Regarding this clonotype: A single base separates this from a much larger clone, so it may be a read error. V is TRBV10-1 and J is TRBJ1-4, with D possibly TRBD1 on 6 matching bases. Germline V gives CDR1 WNHNN, CDR2 SYGVQD (reference sequence). The germline V and J ends were trimmed by 8 bases and 4 bases, with 14 bases remaining between them. The CDR3 loop spans 14 amino acids. CDR3 protein: CASGGQQGNEKLFF. The CDR3 coding sequence is TGCGCCAGCGGGGGCCAGCAGGGTAATGAAAAACTGTTTTTT.

This clonotype was seen ten or more times. The genes are TRBV11-2 and TRBJ2-5; 9 bases are a match to TRBD2. Germline assignment: CDR1 SGHAT and CDR2 FQNNGV. The CDR3 has 15 residues. The V segment lost 5 bases and the J segment 2 bases; nucleotides outside the gene matches: 6. The CDR3 reads CASSPFSGGQETQYF. In DNA, the CDR3 is TGTGCCAGCAGCCCCTTCAGCGGGGGGCAAGAGACCCAGTACTTC.

This clonotype was seen many times. The rearrangement links TRBV3-1 to TRBJ2-7; weak D call: TRBD2 (6 bases). Trimming stripped 0 bases from V and 3 bases from J, with 15 bases between. Germline CDR1 reads LGHDT; CDR2 reads YNNKEL (reference sequence). The CDR3 is 16 residues long. The CDR3 coding sequence is TGTGCCAGCAGCCAAGAATGGAGGGGCAGGTTCTACGAGCAGTACTTC. Its translation: CASSQEWRGRFYEQYF.

Remarks on this clonotype: A much larger clonotype is one base distant, so this may be a read error. J is TRBJ2-2 and V is TRBV20-1; 9 bases agree with TRBD1. CDR3 length equals 14 residues. Germline V gene lookup returns CDR1 DFQATT and CDR2 SNEGSKA (reference sequence). Here the CDR3 reads CSARVQGAGGGLFF. In nucleotides, the CDR3 is TGCAGTGCTAGAGTACAGGGGGCCGGCGGGGGGCTGTTTTTT.

The chain uses TRBV5-5 and TRBJ1-4; D is unresolved. The CDR3 spans 15 residues. Germline V CDR1 and CDR2: SGHKS, YYEKEE (reference sequence). V was pared by 3 bases and J by 7 bases, with 16 bases between. The CDR3 loop is CASSSNFGVAEKLFF. CDR3 nucleotides: TGTGCCAGCAGCTCCAATTTCGGGGTAGCTGAAAAACTGTTTTTT.